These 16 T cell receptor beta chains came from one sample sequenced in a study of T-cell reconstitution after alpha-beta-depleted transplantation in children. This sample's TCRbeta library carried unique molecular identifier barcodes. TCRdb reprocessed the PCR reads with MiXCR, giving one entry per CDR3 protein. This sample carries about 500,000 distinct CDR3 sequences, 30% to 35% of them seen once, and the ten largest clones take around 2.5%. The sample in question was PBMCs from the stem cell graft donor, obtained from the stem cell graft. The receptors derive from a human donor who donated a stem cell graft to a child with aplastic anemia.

CDR3: CASSPGEAQGPFF. In DNA form, the CDR3 reads TGTGCCAGCTCACCGGGAGAGGCACAGGGACCTTTCTTT. The chain couples TRBV18 to TRBJ1-1, with D possibly TRBD1 on 6 matching bases. V shed 3 bases and J shed 12 bases, with 17 bases lying between them. The CDR3 consists of 13 residues. Germline lookup yields CDR1 KGHSH and CDR2 LQKENI.

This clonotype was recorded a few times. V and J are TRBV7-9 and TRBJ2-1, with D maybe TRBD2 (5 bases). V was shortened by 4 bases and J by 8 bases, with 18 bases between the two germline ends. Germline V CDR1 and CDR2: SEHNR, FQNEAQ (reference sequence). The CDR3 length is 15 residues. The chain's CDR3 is CASSSSIGVADEQFF. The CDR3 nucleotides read TGTGCCAGCAGCTCCTCTATCGGGGTTGCCGATGAGCAGTTCTTC.

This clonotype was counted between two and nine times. CDR3 loop: CASSFRGPNTEAFF. The CDR3 region has the DNA TGTGCCAGCAGTTTCAGGGGGCCGAACACTGAAGCTTTCTTT. The V call is TRBV28, the J call TRBJ1-1; TRBD1 matches 8 bases. Germline assignment: CDR1 MDHEN and CDR2 SYDVKM. V dropped 3 bases and J dropped 1; count of bases not matched to a gene: 1. The CDR3 length is 14 residues.

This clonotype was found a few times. The DNA for the CDR3 is TGCAGTGCTCCCAGGGTGGGCACAGATACGCAGTATTTT. This sequence encodes CSAPRVGTDTQYF. The rearrangement links TRBV20-1 to TRBJ2-3, with D perhaps matching TRBD1 (5 bases). V lost 5 bases to trimming and J lost 1 base, with 10 bases between them. Germline V CDR1 and CDR2: DFQATT, SNEGSKA (reference sequence). The CDR3 length is 13 residues.

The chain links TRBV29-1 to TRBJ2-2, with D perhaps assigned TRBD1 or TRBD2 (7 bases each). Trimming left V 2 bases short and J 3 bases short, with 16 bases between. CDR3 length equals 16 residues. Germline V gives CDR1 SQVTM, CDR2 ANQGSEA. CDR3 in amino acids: CSVENRGGSDTGELFF. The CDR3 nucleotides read TGCAGCGTTGAAAACAGGGGAGGGTCGGACACCGGGGAGCTGTTTTTT.

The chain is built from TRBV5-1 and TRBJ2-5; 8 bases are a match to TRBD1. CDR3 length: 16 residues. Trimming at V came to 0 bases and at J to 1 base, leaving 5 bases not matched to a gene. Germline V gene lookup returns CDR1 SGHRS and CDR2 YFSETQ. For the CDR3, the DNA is TGCGCCAGCAGCTTGGGCACAGGGGGTTTCCAAGAGACCCAGTACTTC. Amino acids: CASSLGTGGFQETQYF.

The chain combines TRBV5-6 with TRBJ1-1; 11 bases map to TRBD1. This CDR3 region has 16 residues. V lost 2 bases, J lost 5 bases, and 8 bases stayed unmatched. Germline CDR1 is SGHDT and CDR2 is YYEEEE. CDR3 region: CASSFWTGGMRTEAFF. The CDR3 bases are TGTGCCAGCAGCTTCTGGACAGGGGGCATGAGGACTGAAGCTTTCTTT.

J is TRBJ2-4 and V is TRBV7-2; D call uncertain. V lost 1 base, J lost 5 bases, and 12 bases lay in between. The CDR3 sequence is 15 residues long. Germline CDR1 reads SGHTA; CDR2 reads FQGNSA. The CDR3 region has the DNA TGTGCCAGCAGCTTAGGGGGAAGTAATCAAAACATTCAGTACTTC. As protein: CASSLGGSNQNIQYF. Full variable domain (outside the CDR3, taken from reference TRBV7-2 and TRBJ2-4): GAGVSQSPSNKVTEKGKDVELRCDPISGHTALYWYRQSLGQGLEFLIYFQGNSAPDKSGLPSDRFSAERTGGSVSTLTIQRTQQEDSAVYLCASSLGGSNQNIQYFGAGTRLSVL.

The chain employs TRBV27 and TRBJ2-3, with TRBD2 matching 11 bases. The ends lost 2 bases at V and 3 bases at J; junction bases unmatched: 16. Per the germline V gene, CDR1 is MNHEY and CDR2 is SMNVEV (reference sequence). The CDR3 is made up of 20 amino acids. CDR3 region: CASSLRGTSGRTTGTDTQYF. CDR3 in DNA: TGTGCCAGCAGTTTACGGGGGACTAGCGGACGAACCACTGGGACAGATACGCAGTATTTT.

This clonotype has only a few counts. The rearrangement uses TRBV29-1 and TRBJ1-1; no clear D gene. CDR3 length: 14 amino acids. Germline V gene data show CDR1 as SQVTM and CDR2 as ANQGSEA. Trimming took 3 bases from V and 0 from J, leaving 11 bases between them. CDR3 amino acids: CSVDIGPLNTEAFF. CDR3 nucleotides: TGCAGCGTTGATATCGGACCTCTGAACACTGAAGCTTTCTTT.

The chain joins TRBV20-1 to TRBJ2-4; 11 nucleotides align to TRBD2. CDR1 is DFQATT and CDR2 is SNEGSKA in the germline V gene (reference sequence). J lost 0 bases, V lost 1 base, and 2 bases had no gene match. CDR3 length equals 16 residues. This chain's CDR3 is CSARGLAGIAKNIQYF. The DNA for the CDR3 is TGCAGTGCTAGAGGACTAGCGGGGATAGCCAAAAACATTCAGTACTTC.

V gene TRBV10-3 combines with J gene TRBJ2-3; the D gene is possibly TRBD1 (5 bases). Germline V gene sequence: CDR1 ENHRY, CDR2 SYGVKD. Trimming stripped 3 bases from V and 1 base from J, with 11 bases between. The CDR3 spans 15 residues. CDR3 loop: CAISDKGPGTDTQYF. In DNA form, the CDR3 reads TGTGCCATCAGTGATAAGGGGCCGGGCACAGATACGCAGTATTTT.

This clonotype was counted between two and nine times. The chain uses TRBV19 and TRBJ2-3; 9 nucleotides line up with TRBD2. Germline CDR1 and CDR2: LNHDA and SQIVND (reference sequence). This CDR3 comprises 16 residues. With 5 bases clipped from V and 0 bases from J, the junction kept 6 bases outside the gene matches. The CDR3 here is CASSLTSGRSTDTQYF. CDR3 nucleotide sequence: TGTGCCAGTAGTTTAACTAGCGGGCGAAGCACAGATACGCAGTATTTT.

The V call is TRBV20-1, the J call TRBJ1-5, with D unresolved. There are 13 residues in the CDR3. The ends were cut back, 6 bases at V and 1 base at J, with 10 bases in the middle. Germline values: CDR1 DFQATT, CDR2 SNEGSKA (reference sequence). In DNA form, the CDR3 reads TGCAGTGCAAAGGGAGCCAGCAATCAGCCCCAGCATTTT. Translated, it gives CSAKGASNQPQHF.

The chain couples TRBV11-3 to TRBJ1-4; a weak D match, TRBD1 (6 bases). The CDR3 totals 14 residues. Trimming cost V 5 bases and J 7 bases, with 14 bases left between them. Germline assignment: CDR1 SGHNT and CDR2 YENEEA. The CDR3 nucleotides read TGTGCCAGCAGCCCCCCAGGGGCGCGTGAAAAACTGTTTTTT. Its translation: CASSPPGAREKLFF. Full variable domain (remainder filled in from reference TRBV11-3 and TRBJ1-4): EAGVVQSPRYKIIEKKQPVAFWCNPISGHNTLYWYLQNLGQGPELLIRYENEEAVDDSQLPKDRFSAERLKGVDSTLKIQPAELGDSAVYLCASSPPGAREKLFFGSGTQLSVL.

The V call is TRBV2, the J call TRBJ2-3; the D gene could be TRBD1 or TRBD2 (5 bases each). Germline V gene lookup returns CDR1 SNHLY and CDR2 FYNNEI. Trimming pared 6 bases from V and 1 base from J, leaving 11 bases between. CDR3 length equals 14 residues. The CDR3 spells CASSWGTRTDTQYF. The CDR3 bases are TGTGCCAGCAGCTGGGGGACCCGCACAGATACGCAGTATTTT.